What follows are 20 T cell receptor gamma chains derived from one specimen sequenced in a study of Vγ9Vδ2 T cells in congenital toxoplasmosis. cDNA was made by template-switch reverse transcription with TRGC- and TRDC-specific primers in one tube. The TRGC primer was designed to target TRGC1 and TRGC2 alike. TCRdb re-called clones from the reads via CATT. The table records 300 to 400 gamma-chain clones, 50% to 65% of them present only once. Sequenced input: gamma-delta T cells from blood. The receptors derive from a child under 10 years old born to a mother with Toxoplasma gondii infection during pregnancy, either congenitally infected or uninfected (not recorded which).

Remarks on this clone: The protein recorded in TCRdb matches a much larger clone and deviates from this DNA's translation at residue 6, suggesting a read error; the protein here is obtained by translating the DNA. V gene TRGV3 combines with J gene TRGJ1 or TRGJ2. The CDR3 totals 14 residues. Trimming took 0 bases from V and 3 from J; bases not matched to a gene: 5. Germline CDR1 is VTNTFY and CDR2 is YDVSTARD (reference sequence). The CDR3 here is CATWDRLLYYKKLF. The CDR3 region has the DNA TGTGCCACCTGGGACAGGTTACTTTATTATAAGAAACTCTTT.

As for this clone: One base separates it from a far larger clone, so it is likely a read error. The same CDR3 is also encoded by other DNA sequences in this sample. The rearrangement joins TRGV9 to TRGJP. CDR1 and CDR2 (germline): GITISATS, ISYDGTV (reference sequence). This CDR3 has 16 amino acids. CDR3 sequence (DNA): TGTGCCTTGTGGGAGGTGCAAGAGTTGGGCAAAAAAATCAAAGTATTT. As protein: CALWEVQELGKKIKVF.

By sample share, this clone is hyperexpanded. The same CDR3 also results from other DNA sequences found in this sample. The rearrangement uses TRGV10 and TRGJ1 or TRGJ2. TRGV10 is filed as an ORF, its function uncertain. V dropped 8 bases and J dropped 9; count of bases not matched to a gene: 8. This CDR3 has 11 amino acids. CDR3 loop: CAAWDPPKKLF. The CDR3 DNA follows: TGTGCTGCGTGGGATCCGCCTAAGAAACTCTTT.

This clone qualifies as large. The chain links TRGV4 to TRGJP1. This CDR3 comprises 15 residues. CDR1 EGSTGY and CDR2 YDSYTSSV come from the germline V gene. V dropped 0 bases and J dropped 10; count of bases not matched to a gene: 11. The CDR3 is CATWDGPFRFWFKIF. CDR3 DNA: TGTGCCACCTGGGATGGGCCATTCCGCTTTTGGTTCAAGATATTT.

The table lists this clone with a count of one. The likely explanation is a read error, given a far larger clone one base away. Other DNA sequences in the sample encode the same CDR3. The V and J genes are TRGV8 and TRGJP1. Per the germline V gene, CDR1 is VENAVY and CDR2 is YDSYNSRV. The trim removed 4 bases at V and 7 bases at J, leaving 6 bases unmatched. CDR3 length: 13 residues. CDR3 amino acids: CATWDTHGWFKIF. The CDR3 nucleotides are TGTGCCACCTGGGACACCCATGGTTGGTTCAAGATATTT.

There are a few counts of this clone. This likely reflects a read error, since a far larger clone is one base away. This sample includes further DNA sequences coding for the same CDR3. The chain combines TRGV9 with TRGJP. Germline V CDR1 and CDR2: GITISATS, ISYDGTV (reference sequence). The CDR3 has 15 residues. CDR3: CALWEAELGKKIKVF. In DNA, the CDR3 is TGTGCCCTGTGGGAGGCCGAGTTGGGCAAAAAAATCAAGGTATTT.

This clone was detected a few times. Given a far larger clone just one base away, this is likely a sequencing read error. The V and J genes are TRGV10 and TRGJ1 or TRGJ2. TRGV10 counts as an open reading frame of uncertain function. V lost 8 bases and J lost 8; bases outside the gene matches: 7. The CDR3 spans 11 residues. The DNA for the CDR3 is TGTGCTGCGTGGGATCCGCATAAGAAACTCTTT. It is translated as CAAWDPHKKLF.

Regarding this clone: A far larger clone is one nucleotide away, so this likely arose from a read error. The sample carries other DNA sequences with the same CDR3. This chain uses TRGV9 with TRGJP. The CDR3 length is 15 residues. CDR1 and CDR2 from the germline V gene are GITISATS and ISYDGTV (reference sequence). The chain's CDR3 is CALWEAELGKKIKVF. Here the CDR3 DNA reads TGTGCCTTGTGGGAGGCCGAGTTAGGCAAAAAAATCAAGGTATTT.

For this clone: This likely stems from a read error, as it lies one base from a far larger clone. V is TRGV8 and J is TRGJP1. The V gene's germline CDR1 is VENAVY and CDR2 YDSYNSRV. This CDR3 comprises 13 residues. The CDR3 reads CATWDTHGRFKIF. The CDR3 coding sequence is TGTGCCACCTGGGATACCCATGGTCGGTTCAAGATATTT.

Regarding this clone: Because the CDR3's place on the DNA is in doubt, the DNA is left out and the CDR3 is given as listed by TCRdb. This chain joins TRGV4 and TRGJ1 or TRGJ2. Germline CDR1 and CDR2: EGSTGY and YDSYTSSV. Both ends counted, the CDR3 spans 27 residues. The CDR3 sequence is CAILLKMTLESITVPPGMDSNYYKKLF.

Worth noting for this clone: The protein held in TCRdb is that of a much larger clone and does not match this DNA's translation at residue 9, likely because of a read error; the protein shown is translated from the DNA. The chain couples TRGV4 to TRGJ1 or TRGJ2. CDR3 length: 12 amino acids. The germline gives CDR1 EGSTGY, CDR2 YDSYTSSV. The CDR3 spells CATWAGYYEKLF. The CDR3 DNA reads TGTGCCACCTGGGCCGGTTATTATGAGAAACTCTTT.

Notes on this clone: A read error likely explains why the TCRdb protein, taken from a much larger clone, differs from this DNA's translation at residue 7; the protein shown is translated from the DNA. The chain is built from TRGV4 and TRGJP1. This CDR3 region has 15 residues. Germline loops: CDR1 EGSTGY, CDR2 YDSYTSSV. The ends lost 0 bases at V and 10 bases at J; junction bases unmatched: 11. The CDR3 sequence: CATWDGTFRFWFKIF. As DNA, the CDR3 is TGTGCCACCTGGGATGGGACATTCCGCTTTTGGTTCAAGATATTT.

The table lists this clone with a count of one. A single base separates this from a much larger clone, so it may be a read error. The chain employs TRGV9 and TRGJ1 or TRGJ2. The CDR3 loop spans 12 amino acids. The V segment lost 2 bases and the J segment 9 bases; nucleotides outside the gene matches: 7. Per germline, CDR1 GITISATS and CDR2 ISYDGTV (reference sequence). This CDR3 reads CALWEAKRKKLF. CDR3 coding DNA: TGTGCCTTGTGGGAGGCCAAACGTAAGAAACTCTTT.

This clone has a handful of counts. A read error likely explains this, since a far larger clone differs by one base. This chain uses TRGV3 with TRGJ1 or TRGJ2. This CDR3 is 14 amino acids long. CDR1 VTNTFY and CDR2 YDVSTARD come from the germline V gene (reference sequence). The CDR3 reads CATRDKLLYYKKLF. CDR3 nucleotides: TGTGCCACCAGGGACAAGTTACTTTATTATAAGAAACTCTTT.

Points on this clone: This sequence is one base from a far larger clone and is likely a read error. Other DNA sequences in the same sample also yield this CDR3. The rearrangement joins TRGV10 to TRGJP1. TRGV10 is assigned to the ORF class and has an uncertain function. Trimming cost V 8 bases and J 11 bases; bases outside gene matches: 9. The CDR3 is 12 residues long. CDR3 sequence (DNA): TGTGCTGCGTGGACCGATGGGTGGTTCAAGATATTT. It yields the protein CAAWTDGWFKIF.

A note on this clone: A far larger clone is one base from this, pointing to a likely read error. The V gene is TRGV5, the J gene TRGJ1 or TRGJ2. With V trimmed by 0 bases and J by 11 bases, 13 bases remained unmatched. The CDR3 runs 14 residues. Germline V CDR1 and CDR2: VINAFY, YDVSNSKD. CDR3 DNA: TGTGCCACCTGGGACAGGCGGGGCGGGTATGAGAAACTCTTT. It encodes CATWDRRGGYEKLF.

On this clone itself: The likely explanation is a read error, given a far larger clone one base away. The same CDR3 also results from other DNA sequences found in this sample. The chain combines TRGV4 with TRGJ1 or TRGJ2. Looked up from germline, CDR1 is EGSTGY and CDR2 is YDSYTSSV. This CDR3 is built from 12 residues. The CDR3: CATWDGYYKKLF. In DNA, the CDR3 is TGTGCCACTTGGGATGGTTATTATAAGAAACTCTTT.

Details on this clone: The mismatch at residue 3 between this DNA's translation and the TCRdb protein of a much larger clone likely reflects a read error; the protein shown is translated from the DNA. The chain employs TRGV4 and TRGJ1 or TRGJ2. This CDR3 has 12 residues. Germline assignment: CDR1 EGSTGY and CDR2 YDSYTSSV. The CDR3 loop reads CAIWGFYHEKLF. For the CDR3, the DNA is TGTGCCATCTGGGGATTTTATCATGAGAAACTCTTT.

As for this clone: A far larger clone is just one base off, so this is likely a read error. At the DNA level, this CDR3 is encoded by other sequences in the same sample as well. The chain employs TRGV9 and TRGJP. V dropped 4 bases and J dropped 6; count of bases not matched to a gene: 6. From germline, CDR1 is GITISATS and CDR2 ISYDGTV (reference sequence). This CDR3 region has 16 residues. CDR3 sequence: CALWEVRELGKKIKVF. In DNA, the CDR3 is TGTGCCTTGTGGGAAGTAAGAGAGTTGGGCAAAAAAATCAAGGTATTT.

For this clone: TCRdb has a much larger clone's protein, which differs at residue 9 from the translation of this DNA, likely because of a read error; what is shown is the protein translated from the DNA. The chain links TRGV10 to TRGJ1 or TRGJ2. TRGV10 is assigned to the ORF class and has an uncertain function. The CDR3 runs 11 residues. CDR3 in DNA: TGTGCTGCGTGGGATTATTATAAGAACCTCTTT. It yields the protein CAAWDYYKNLF.